This T cell receptor (beta chain) is drawn from a study of blood T cell repertoires in COVID-19. Study information: Some COVID-19 samples were acute and others convalescent; all came from the United States, Italy and Spain.

Original handling: Reference gene primer amplification in the assay estimated nucleated cell counts. Profiling relied on immunoSEQ multiplex PCR, and the TCRdb table lists in-frame clones only, not all of them. V, J and clone size are taken as reported in that table, and D and trimming were inferred from the DNA itself. The sample includes tens of thousands of clones, 80% to 85% of them seen just once. Trimming at V came to 4 bases and at J to 4 bases, leaving 6 bases not matched to a gene. CDR1 is SGDLS, CDR2 YYNGEE, per germline. The length of the CDR3 is 16 residues. Patients at the Seattle site were enrolled during active infection and followed longitudinally.

The V gene is TRBV9, the J gene TRBJ2-1, with TRBD2 matching over 12 bases. Sequencing was done on a sample of peripheral blood. The sequence came from a man aged 80 or over with COVID-19, enrolled during active disease. The CDR3 spells CASSSRLAGVYNEQFF. The CDR3 DNA is TGTGCCAGCAGCTCGAGACTAGCGGGGGTATACAATGAGCAGTTCTTC.